A single sample gave rise to the 30 T cell receptor beta chains below, sequenced in a study of blood T cell repertoires in COVID-19. The table came from immunoSEQ multiplex PCR; TCRdb's copy has only in-frame clones and leaves some out. This sample has 250,000 to 300,000 clones, with 86% found just once. Sequencing input: peripheral blood. The receptor set was obtained from a man aged 30-40 years with active or convalescent COVID-19.

This chain joins TRBV25-1 and TRBJ2-3; a weak D match, TRBD1 (6 bases). CDR3 length equals 15 residues. CDR1 is MGHDK and CDR2 is SYGVNS in the germline V gene. Between the trimmed V and J ends, which lost 2 bases and 6 bases, there was a span of 15 bases. The CDR3 reads CASSEGQGLSDTQYF. CDR3 DNA: TGTGCCAGCAGTGAAGGCCAGGGGCTATCCGATACGCAGTATTTT.

This rearrangement joins TRBV5-6 to TRBJ2-1; 12 nucleotides match TRBD2. J was trimmed by 7 bases and V by 0 bases; bases with no gene match: 2. This CDR3 region has 15 residues. CDR1 SGHDT and CDR2 YYEEEE come from the germline V gene. CDR3 nucleotide sequence: TGTGCCAGCAGCTTGGGACTAGCGGGGGCTAATGAGCAGTTCTTC. Its translation: CASSLGLAGANEQFF. Combining the CDR3 with reference TRBV5-6 and TRBJ2-1 gives the whole variable domain DAGVTQSPTHLIKTRGQQVTLRCSPKSGHDTVSWYQQALGQGPQFIFQYYEEEERQRGNFPDRFSGHQFPNYSSELNVNALLLGDSALYLCASSLGLAGANEQFFGPGTRLTVL.

This clone has a single count. The chain joins TRBV12-3 or TRBV12-4 to TRBJ1-5; D not certain. The CDR3 has 13 amino acids. V dropped 3 bases and J dropped 6 bases, with 9 bases sitting between them. Here the CDR3 DNA reads TGTGCCAGCAGTTTTGAGGTTCGTCAGCCCCAGCATTTT. This translates into CASSFEVRQPQHF.

This clone appeared a single time. The J gene is TRBJ2-5, the V gene TRBV5-1; D is undetermined. This CDR3 region has 12 residues. V shed 0 bases and J shed 5 bases, with 5 bases lying between them. The germline V gene encodes CDR1 SGHRS and CDR2 YFSETQ. The CDR3 sequence: CASSLAFETQYF. The CDR3 DNA follows: TGCGCCAGCAGCTTGGCATTTGAGACCCAGTACTTC.

The CDR3 region is CASSRVAGISDTQYF. The CDR3 region has the DNA TGTGCCAGCTCGCGGGTAGCGGGGATTTCAGATACGCAGTATTTT. The rearrangement joins TRBV18 to TRBJ2-3; 8 bases map to TRBD2. This CDR3 region has 15 residues. Trimming took 6 bases from V and 4 from J; bases not matched to a gene: 9. CDR1 and CDR2 (germline): KGHSH, LQKENI.

This chain joins TRBV6-5 and TRBJ2-3; 10 nucleotides align to TRBD1. Trimming removed 6 bases from V and 6 bases from J; junction bases left unmatched: 6. Germline CDR1 MNHEY, CDR2 SVGAGI. The CDR3 runs to 14 residues. The CDR3 bases are TGTGCCAGCAGGAGGGACAGGGGTTCGGATACGCAGTATTTT. Its protein is CASRRDRGSDTQYF.

In its sample, this clone was seen a few times. The chain carries TRBV30 and TRBJ1-2; the match to TRBD1 covers 7 bases. The V gene end was trimmed by 0 bases and the J gene end by 4 bases; junction bases not matched to a gene: 8. This CDR3 region has 15 residues. CDR1 is GTSNPN, CDR2 SVGIG, per germline (reference sequence). The CDR3, as DNA: TGTGCCTGGAGTGTACTTAGGACAGGTGGCTATGGCTACACCTTC. Its protein product is CAWSVLRTGGYGYTF.

The genes are TRBV4-2 and TRBJ2-2; D is perhaps TRBD2 (5 bases). CDR3 length: 14 amino acids. The germline V and J ends were trimmed by 0 bases and 6 bases, with 8 bases remaining between them. Germline V lookup: CDR1 LGHNA, CDR2 YNFKEQ. The CDR3 DNA sequence: TGTGCCAGCAGCCAAGATCCAGCGGCCGGGGAGCTGTTTTTT. Its translation: CASSQDPAAGELFF.

The J gene is TRBJ2-4, the V gene TRBV6-5; TRBD2 agrees at 10 bases. The germline gives CDR1 MNHEY, CDR2 SVGAGI. The CDR3 covers 16 residues. V trimming: 0 bases; J trimming: 6 bases; junction bases outside the gene matches: 5. CDR3 sequence: CASSYSKASGGNIQYF. The CDR3 DNA sequence: TGTGCCAGCAGTTACTCGAAGGCTAGCGGGGGAAACATTCAGTACTTC.

This clone has a handful of counts. V gene TRBV7-9 combines with J gene TRBJ1-3, with 11 bases lining up with TRBD1. This CDR3 has 16 amino acids. Germline CDR1 is SEHNR and CDR2 is FQNEAQ (reference sequence). V lost 5 bases to trimming and J lost 6 bases; unmatched junction nucleotides: 9. CDR3 protein: CASSAGQGAAVNTIYF. The CDR3 DNA is TGTGCCAGCAGCGCCGGACAGGGGGCCGCCGTAAACACCATATATTTT. Full variable domain (remainder filled in from reference TRBV7-9 and TRBJ1-3): DTGVSQNPRHKITKRGQNVTFRCDPISEHNRLYWYRQTLGQGPEFLTYFQNEAQLEKSRLLSDRFSAERPKGSFSTLEIQRTEQGDSAMYLCASSAGQGAAVNTIYFGEGSWLTVV.

V and J are TRBV3-1 (or the pseudogene TRBV3-2) and TRBJ2-2, with TRBD1 matching over 9 bases. V was pared by 3 bases and J by 6 bases, with 11 bases of the junction left unmatched. The CDR3 is 17 amino acids. Looked up from germline, CDR1 is LGHDT and CDR2 is YNNKEL (reference sequence). CDR3 coding DNA: TGTGCCAGCAGCCATCCGGGACAGGGTATCTGGTCCGGGGAGCTGTTTTTT. Protein product: CASSHPGQGIWSGELFF.

This clone was counted once. The CDR3: CASSDWGGARTEAFF. DNA for the CDR3: TGTGCCAGCAGTGACTGGGGGGGCGCGAGGACTGAAGCTTTCTTT. The chain links TRBV6-4 to TRBJ1-1; D possibly corresponds to TRBD1 (6 bases). Germline CDR1 and CDR2: MRHNA and SNTAGT. CDR3 size: 15 residues. Trimming took 1 base from V and 5 from J, leaving 14 bases between them.

This CDR3 is CASSLLLGQGSTDTQYF. DNA for the CDR3: TGTGCCAGCAGTCTTCTACTCGGGCAGGGTAGCACAGATACGCAGTATTTT. The rearrangement links TRBV9 to TRBJ2-3; a possible D gene is TRBD1 (5 bases). V was pared by 5 bases and J by 0 bases, with 19 bases between. CDR3 length equals 17 residues. Germline V gene sequence: CDR1 SGDLS, CDR2 YYNGEE. Full variable domain (missing parts from reference TRBV9 and TRBJ2-3): DSGVTQTPKHLITATGQRVTLRCSPRSGDLSVYWYQQSLDQGLQFLIQYYNGEERAKGNILERFSAQQFPDLHSELNLSSLELGDSALYFCASSLLLGQGSTDTQYFGPGTRLTVL.

The chain couples TRBV9 to TRBJ2-3; D unclear. From germline, CDR1 is SGDLS and CDR2 YYNGEE. V was trimmed by 3 bases and J by 0 bases, leaving 14 bases between them. The CDR3 has 16 residues. The CDR3: CASSEDLISSTDTQYF. DNA of the CDR3: TGTGCCAGCAGCGAAGACTTAATCTCTAGCACAGATACGCAGTATTTT.

The chain recombines TRBV9 with TRBJ1-3; D might be TRBD1 (5 bases). This CDR3 has 15 amino acids. Germline V lookup: CDR1 SGDLS, CDR2 YYNGEE. V was trimmed by 1 base and J by 4 bases, leaving 12 bases between them. The CDR3 nucleotides are TGTGCCAGCAGCGTATCGGAGGGGACCGGAAACACCATATATTTT. Translation: CASSVSEGTGNTIYF.

The V and J genes are TRBV19 and TRBJ1-2, with a tentative D call TRBD1 (6 bases). The CDR3 consists of 12 residues. The V gene's germline CDR1 is LNHDA and CDR2 SQIVND (reference sequence). Between the trimmed V and J ends, which lost 8 bases and 7 bases, there was a span of 14 bases. The CDR3 DNA is TGTGCCAGTGCAGAACTGGACAGTGGCTACACCTTC. Amino acids: CASAELDSGYTF.

The genes are TRBV28 and TRBJ1-6; TRBD1 might be the D (6 bases). The CDR3 runs to 16 residues. Germline lookup yields CDR1 MDHEN and CDR2 SYDVKM. The ends were cut back, 6 bases at V and 8 bases at J, with 20 bases in the middle. This chain's CDR3 is CASSSAGEQGYSPLHF. The CDR3 DNA sequence: TGTGCCAGCAGCTCCGCGGGCGAGCAGGGGTATTCACCCCTCCACTTT.

This chain uses TRBV27 with TRBJ2-1, with TRBD2 identical over 7 bases. CDR3 length equals 15 residues. The J segment lost 0 bases and the V segment lost 3 bases, leaving 2 bases of the junction unmatched. CDR1 and CDR2 (germline): MNHEY, SMNVEV (reference sequence). CDR3 amino acids: CASSLWEGSYNEQFF. In nucleotides, the CDR3 is TGTGCCAGCAGTTTGTGGGAGGGCTCCTACAATGAGCAGTTCTTC.

The chain couples TRBV7-2 to TRBJ1-6; TRBD1 aligns across 7 bases. Germline-derived CDR1 and CDR2 are SGHTA and FQGNSA. V lost 2 bases to trimming and J lost 10 bases; unmatched junction nucleotides: 5. The CDR3 sequence is 14 residues long. CDR3 nucleotides: TGTGCCAGCAGCTTAACGCAGGGGGACTCACCCCTCCACTTT. Protein sequence: CASSLTQGDSPLHF.

The chain joins TRBV11-2 to TRBJ2-2; 10 bases align to TRBD2. V gave up 5 bases and J gave up 1 base; unmatched junction bases: 4. Germline assignment: CDR1 SGHAT and CDR2 FQNNGV. The CDR3 is made up of 16 amino acids. The CDR3 reads CASSERGGLNTGELFF. The CDR3, as DNA: TGTGCCAGCAGCGAGCGGGGGGGCTTGAACACCGGGGAGCTGTTTTTT.

The gene calls are TRBV29-1 and TRBJ1-1; D unclear. This CDR3 is built from 14 residues. V lost 1 base to trimming and J lost 7 bases, with 16 bases between them. CDR1 and CDR2 from the germline V gene are SQVTM and ANQGSEA. DNA for the CDR3: TGCAGCGTTGAAGGCCAGACAAGTAACCGTGAAGCTTTCTTT. Translation gives CSVEGQTSNREAFF. Using reference TRBV29-1 and TRBJ1-1 for the parts outside the CDR3, the full variable domain is SAVISQKPSRDICQRGTSLTIQCQVDSQVTMMFWYRQQPGQSLTLIATANQGSEATYESGFVIDKFPISRPNLTFSTLTVSNMSPEDSSIYLCSVEGQTSNREAFFGQGTRLTVV.

The V and J genes are TRBV19 and TRBJ1-2; D possibly corresponds to TRBD1 (5 bases). This CDR3 region has 14 residues. CDR1 and CDR2 from the germline V gene are LNHDA and SQIVND (reference sequence). Deletions cut 7 bases from V and 7 bases from J, with 19 bases between. This CDR3 is CASTPGRDGSGYTF. Written as DNA, the CDR3 is TGTGCCAGTACCCCCGGCAGGGACGGGAGTGGCTACACCTTC.

The chain couples TRBV4-1 to TRBJ2-4; the match to TRBD1 covers 10 bases. CDR1 is MGHRA and CDR2 is YSYEKL in the germline V gene. Germline trimming cut 4 bases from V and 5 bases from J; bases unmatched to any gene: 2. CDR3 length: 14 amino acids. This CDR3 reads CASSLTGGENIQYF. CDR3 in DNA: TGCGCCAGCAGCCTGACAGGGGGCGAAAACATTCAGTACTTC.

This sequence joins TRBV6-2 or TRBV6-3 and TRBJ2-7; D is uncertain. This CDR3 spans 15 amino acids. Germline loops: CDR1 MNHEY, CDR2 SVGEGT. The V end lost 6 bases, the J end lost 3 bases, and 18 bases lay between the germline ends. CDR3 sequence reads: CASSPVQSELYEQYF. The CDR3 DNA is TGTGCCAGCAGCCCGGTACAGTCGGAACTCTACGAGCAGTACTTC.

About this clone: A read error may produce the germline difference seen at one junction end. The chain couples TRBV5-1 to TRBJ1-3, with D tentatively TRBD1 (5 bases). CDR1 is SGHRS and CDR2 is YFSETQ in the germline V gene. The CDR3 is made up of 17 amino acids. The CDR3 is CASSLAAQEFSGNTIYF. In DNA form, the CDR3 reads TGCGCCAGCAGTTTGGCGGCACAGGAGTTTTCTGGAAACACCATATATTTT.

This clone was found once. The gene calls are TRBV4-3 and TRBJ2-3; D gene ambiguous. Between the trimmed V and J ends, which lost 0 bases and 2 bases, there was a span of 12 bases. There are 16 residues in the CDR3. Germline lookup yields CDR1 LGHNA and CDR2 YSLEER. CDR3 amino acids: CASSQDSLTTTDTQYF. The CDR3 DNA reads as TGCGCCAGCAGCCAAGATAGTCTTACTACCACAGATACGCAGTATTTT.

This clone was detected a few times. The chain couples TRBV6-5 to TRBJ1-3, with a weak D call TRBD1 (5 bases). The CDR3 has 12 amino acids. Trimming stripped 7 bases from V and 2 bases from J, with 6 bases between. Germline CDR1 MNHEY, CDR2 SVGAGI. The CDR3 protein is CASTGAGNTIYF. For the CDR3, the DNA is TGTGCCAGCACGGGGGCTGGAAACACCATATATTTT.

This clone was counted a few times. The rearrangement links TRBV15 to TRBJ1-4, with 11 positions matching TRBD1. Trimming removed 0 bases from V and 7 bases from J; junction bases left unmatched: 13. Germline CDR1 reads LNHNV; CDR2 reads YYDKDF (reference sequence). The CDR3 covers 19 residues. The CDR3 is CATSRDFWGQGEEGEKLFF. CDR3 nucleotides: TGTGCCACCAGCAGAGATTTTTGGGGACAGGGGGAGGAGGGTGAAAAACTGTTTTTT.

The V call is TRBV4-2, the J call TRBJ1-1; 11 bases are shared with TRBD1. The CDR3 runs 15 residues. Germline V gives CDR1 LGHNA, CDR2 YNFKEQ. Trimming cost V 3 bases and J 6 bases; bases outside gene matches: 6. CDR3 amino acids: CASSHWTGGIPEAFF. DNA for the CDR3: TGTGCCAGCAGCCATTGGACAGGGGGCATCCCTGAAGCTTTCTTT.

This chain links TRBV6-5 with TRBJ1-1, with D possibly TRBD1 on 6 matching bases. Trimming removed 6 bases from V and 2 bases from J, with 13 bases in between. The CDR3 sequence is 14 residues long. CDR1 and CDR2 (germline): MNHEY, SVGAGI. As DNA, the CDR3 is TGTGCCAGCAGACTGGACAGATCTAACACTGAAGCTTTCTTT. Protein: CASRLDRSNTEAFF.